A selection of T cell receptor beta chains follows, all from one sample in a study of post-analysis software for immune sequencing data. TCRdb re-analysed the PCR reads in MiXCR, keeping a single row per CDR3 protein. The profile shows more than 450,000 distinct CDR3 sequences, around 36% of them singletons. Sequenced input: blood. Source of these receptors: a girl under 18 with multiple sclerosis. Both conserved end residues are part of each CDR3. A D gene is named only where the DNA matches it firmly. Clone size is shown for a subset of rows, as once, few, many or a class of expanded clone.

D	V	J	size	CDR3	DNA
TRBD1	TRBV28	TRBJ2-5	NA	CASSQGQGVEQYF	TGTGCCAGCAGTCAGGGACAGGGGGTTGAGCAGTACTTC
NA	TRBV11-2	TRBJ1-6	NA	CASSLALSSYNSPLHF	TGTGCCAGCAGCTTAGCACTAAGCTCCTATAATTCACCCCTCCACTTT
NA	TRBV7-8	TRBJ1-5	NA	CASSLGQGTAAQHF	TGTGCCAGCAGCTTAGGGCAGGGTACGGCAGCCCAGCATTTT
TRBD1	TRBV12-3/TRBV12-4	TRBJ2-5	NA	CASRVGQGAGTQYF	TGTGCCAGCAGAGTTGGACAGGGGGCGGGGACCCAGTACTTC
NA	TRBV7-9	TRBJ2-3	NA	CASSLAPLQSPDTQYF	TGTGCCAGCAGCTTAGCGCCCCTGCAGAGTCCAGATACGCAGTATTTT
NA	TRBV5-1	TRBJ1-1	NA	CASSLARGSAAFF	TGCGCCAGCAGCTTGGCCCGGGGATCCGCCGCTTTCTTT
NA	TRBV20-1	TRBJ2-7	few	CSATGGHKSYEQYF	TGCAGCGCCACAGGTGGGCATAAATCCTACGAGCAGTACTTC
NA	TRBV3-1	TRBJ1-6	NA	CASSQRSDSPLHF	TGTGCCAGCAGCCAGAGGTCGGATTCACCCCTCCACTTT
TRBD1	TRBV7-2	TRBJ2-7	NA	CASSFDRGREIQYF	TGTGCCAGCAGCTTCGACAGGGGGCGCGAAATTCAGTACTTC
TRBD2	TRBV4-1	TRBJ2-1	NA	CASSPGLAGTTRNEQFF	TGCGCCAGCAGCCCCGGACTAGCGGGGACAACCCGCAATGAGCAGTTCTTC
NA	TRBV7-2	TRBJ1-5	few	CASSFQGYSNQPQHF	TGTGCCAGCAGCTTTCAGGGTTATAGCAATCAGCCCCAGCATTTT
TRBD2	TRBV2	TRBJ2-3	once	CASSVLAGDGDTQYF	TGTGCCAGCAGTGTGTTAGCGGGGGACGGGGATACGCAGTATTTT
NA	TRBV5-1	TRBJ2-7	few	CASSGVPGYEQYF	TGCGCCAGCAGTGGCGTCCCGGGATACGAGCAGTACTTC
TRBD1	TRBV6-1	TRBJ1-3	NA	CASSISRTGGLPGNTIYF	TGTGCCAGCAGTATCTCCCGGACAGGGGGGCTTCCTGGAAACACCATATATTTT
NA	TRBV7-9	TRBJ1-2	NA	CASSSDIGFYGYTF	TGTGCCAGCAGCTCCGACATTGGGTTTTATGGCTACACCTTC
NA	TRBV3-1	TRBJ2-1	NA	CAGSQDLLISYNEQFF	TGTGCCGGCAGCCAAGATCTCCTAATTAGCTACAATGAGCAGTTCTTC
NA	TRBV25-1	TRBJ2-1	few	CASSEPPRENSTGEQFF	TGTGCCAGCAGTGAACCCCCGCGAGAGAACTCCACTGGAGAGCAGTTCTTC
NA	TRBV20-1	TRBJ2-3	NA	CSAYDRRGSTDTQYF	TGCAGTGCCTACGACAGGAGGGGCTCCACAGATACGCAGTATTTT
TRBD2	TRBV4-1	TRBJ2-1	once	CASSHPLAGEQFF	TGCGCCAGCAGCCATCCCTTAGCGGGGGAGCAGTTCTTC
NA	TRBV10-3	TRBJ2-3	NA	CAISEPSEGSTDTQYF	TGTGCCATCAGTGAGCCGAGTGAGGGTAGCACAGATACGCAGTATTTT